These 30 T cell receptor beta chains were all obtained from the same sample, sequenced in a study of a mutant IDH1 vaccine in newly diagnosed glioma. This table comes from immunoSEQ multiplex PCR, and its TCRdb copy is limited to in-frame clones, with some not included. Of around 41,000 clones listed, 85% to 90% are singletons. Specified time point: week 35, safety follow-up. Every vaccine dose comprised 300 ug of mutant IDH1 20-mer peptide plus topical imiquimod. Their antigens remain unidentified. The material was PBMCs, obtained from a glioma patient whose treatment included an IDH1 peptide vaccine. All receptors come from a man aged 40-49 years with glioma.

The J gene is TRBJ2-2, the V gene TRBV28; D is unclear. From germline, CDR1 is MDHEN and CDR2 SYDVKM. This CDR3 comprises 13 residues. With 6 bases removed from V and 1 base from J, the gap between germline ends came to 6 bases. CDR3 protein: CASSSRNTGELFF. CDR3 DNA: TGTGCCAGCAGCTCCAGGAACACCGGGGAGCTGTTTTTT.

The gene calls are TRBV28 and TRBJ1-1; the D is unclear. Trimming removed 0 bases at V and 5 bases at J, with 13 bases between. The CDR3 length is 15 residues. Germline lookup yields CDR1 MDHEN and CDR2 SYDVKM. The CDR3 reads CASSLWGELGTEAFF. Written as DNA, the CDR3 is TGTGCCAGCAGTTTATGGGGAGAACTAGGAACTGAAGCTTTCTTT.

The V and J genes are TRBV18 and TRBJ1-2; unclear D gene. This CDR3 has 15 amino acids. Germline CDR1 and CDR2: KGHSH and LQKENI. The V end lost 3 bases, the J end lost 2 bases, and 13 bases lay between the germline ends. CDR3 coding DNA: TGTGCCAGCTCACCTGGGGTTGTCGGGAACTATGGCTACACCTTC. This translates into CASSPGVVGNYGYTF.

This sequence joins TRBV9 and TRBJ1-5; tentatively, D is TRBD1 (5 bases). V was trimmed by 4 bases and J by 5 bases, leaving 13 bases between them. This CDR3 is 14 amino acids long. Germline V gives CDR1 SGDLS, CDR2 YYNGEE. This CDR3 reads CASSSPRDHQPQHF. DNA of the CDR3: TGTGCCAGCAGCTCCCCCAGGGATCATCAGCCCCAGCATTTT.

The DNA for the CDR3 is TGTGCCAGCAGTTCCGTTTGGACGGGACTAGCGGGAGATGGCCCTTCCTACGAGCAGTACTTC. The encoded protein is CASSSVWTGLAGDGPSYEQYF. The V gene is TRBV28, the J gene TRBJ2-7, with 14 bases fitting TRBD2. V lost 4 bases, J lost 1 base, and 18 bases stayed unmatched. This CDR3 is 21 amino acids long. Per germline, CDR1 MDHEN and CDR2 SYDVKM.

The gene calls are TRBV6-1 and TRBJ2-5, with 8 positions matching TRBD2. This CDR3 has 14 residues. V lost 6 bases and J lost 0; bases outside the gene matches: 3. Looked up from germline, CDR1 is MNHNS and CDR2 is SASEGT. CDR3 protein: CASRKRENQETQYF. DNA of the CDR3: TGTGCCAGCAGGAAGCGGGAGAACCAAGAGACCCAGTACTTC.

This clone was counted a single time. The chain links TRBV5-1 to TRBJ2-7; 7 nucleotides agree with TRBD1. CDR3 length equals 15 residues. Looked up from germline, CDR1 is SGHRS and CDR2 is YFSETQ. Germline trimming cut 4 bases from V and 6 bases from J; bases unmatched to any gene: 13. The CDR3 bases are TGCGCCAGCAGCCGAGACAGGGCTATAGGTTCCGAGCAGTACTTC. It codes for CASSRDRAIGSEQYF.

The CDR3 coding sequence is TGTGCCAGCAACACCCCCTCCCCTATTACTATGAACACTGAAGCTTTCTTT. It specifies CASNTPSPITMNTEAFF. The V call is TRBV2, the J call TRBJ1-1, with no clear D. Germline assignment: CDR1 SNHLY and CDR2 FYNNEI. The CDR3 contains 17 residues. With 7 bases removed from V and 0 bases from J, the gap between germline ends came to 21 bases.

The DNA of the CDR3 is TGTGCCAGCGGAGACCGACCCCAGCATTTT. Encoded protein: CASGDRPQHF. This sequence joins TRBV6-1 and TRBJ1-5, with D hard to call. CDR1 MNHNS and CDR2 SASEGT come from the germline V gene. This CDR3 region has 10 residues. Between the trimmed V and J ends, which lost 8 bases and 10 bases, there was a span of 9 bases.

This sequence joins TRBV27 and TRBJ2-7; D gene ambiguous. The CDR3 spans 12 residues. The ends were cut back, 0 bases at V and 6 bases at J, with 6 bases in the middle. CDR1 is MNHEY and CDR2 is SMNVEV in the germline V gene (reference sequence). The CDR3 region has the DNA TGTGCCAGCAGTTTATCGGGGATCGAGCAGTACTTC. It is translated as CASSLSGIEQYF.

The J gene is TRBJ1-1, the V gene TRBV28; D not resolved. Germline assignment: CDR1 MDHEN and CDR2 SYDVKM. Trimming cost V 6 bases and J 10 bases, with 15 bases left between them. CDR3 size: 12 residues. DNA for the CDR3: TGTGCCAGCAGCTACGGTAAGAAAGTAGCTTTCTTT. This sequence encodes CASSYGKKVAFF.

The chain is built from TRBV6-5 and TRBJ1-1; D is possibly TRBD1 (5 bases). Trimming removed 5 bases at V and 3 bases at J, with 13 bases between. The CDR3 totals 14 residues. Germline V gives CDR1 MNHEY, CDR2 SVGAGI. The CDR3 region has the DNA TGTGCCAGCAGTACCAGGGATAGCGACACTGAAGCTTTCTTT. Residues: CASSTRDSDTEAFF.

The rearrangement links TRBV18 to TRBJ2-1; 7 bases line up with TRBD2. Per germline, CDR1 KGHSH and CDR2 LQKENI. The length of the CDR3 is 14 residues. V shed 4 bases, J shed 4 bases, and the junction held 4 bases outside the gene matches. In nucleotides, the CDR3 is TGTGCCAGCTCACTTAACGGGAGGTACAATGAGCAGTTCTTC. Translating it yields CASSLNGRYNEQFF.

V is TRBV19 and J is TRBJ2-3, with 10 bases identical to TRBD2. V lost 1 base, J lost 4 bases, and 2 bases stayed unmatched. This CDR3 contains 15 residues. The germline CDR1 and CDR2 sequences are LNHDA and SQIVND (reference sequence). CDR3: CASSIASGSADTQYF. For the CDR3, the DNA is TGTGCCAGTAGTATAGCTAGCGGGAGTGCAGATACGCAGTATTTT.

The CDR3 protein is CASSLQPAPSLQYGYTF. CDR3 sequence (DNA): TGTGCCAGCTCACTCCAACCCGCTCCGTCTCTTCAGTATGGCTACACCTTC. The chain combines TRBV18 with TRBJ1-2; no reliable D call. Trimming took 4 bases from V and 5 from J, leaving 23 bases between them. The germline CDR1 and CDR2 sequences are KGHSH and LQKENI. This CDR3 has 17 amino acids.

This chain joins TRBV7-8 and TRBJ1-5, with D maybe TRBD1 (6 bases). Between the trimmed V and J ends, which lost 4 bases and 4 bases, there was a span of 20 bases. CDR3 size: 17 residues. Germline-derived CDR1 and CDR2 are SGHVS and FQNEAQ. The CDR3 sequence: CASSSLPSGQLNQPQHF. As DNA, the CDR3 is TGTGCCAGCAGCTCGTTGCCTTCAGGACAGCTAAATCAGCCCCAGCATTTT.

This clone was seen just once. This sequence joins TRBV5-1 and TRBJ1-1; 8 positions match TRBD1. V dropped 2 bases and J dropped 0; count of bases not matched to a gene: 12. This CDR3 is built from 18 residues. Germline V gene sequence: CDR1 SGHRS, CDR2 YFSETQ. The CDR3 coding sequence is TGCGCCAGCAGCTTCGGGCAGGGGGCGCTTTCAATGAACACTGAAGCTTTCTTT. Translated: CASSFGQGALSMNTEAFF. Supplemented by reference TRBV5-1 and TRBJ1-1, the full variable domain reads KAGVTQTPRYLIKTRGQQVTLSCSPISGHRSVSWYQQTPGQGLQFLFEYFSETQRNKGNFPGRFSGRQFSNSRSEMNVSTLELGDSALYLCASSFGQGALSMNTEAFFGQGTRLTVV.

The rearrangement links TRBV19 to TRBJ1-5; TRBD1 aligns across 7 bases. J lost 0 bases, V lost 7 bases, and 3 bases had no gene match. CDR3 length equals 14 residues. CDR1 is LNHDA and CDR2 is SQIVND in the germline V gene (reference sequence). The CDR3 is CASKDRASNQPQHF. CDR3 DNA sequence: TGTGCCAGTAAAGACAGGGCTAGCAATCAGCCCCAGCATTTT.

The V gene is TRBV7-9, the J gene TRBJ2-7; TRBD2 is a possible D gene (6 bases). V lost 1 base, J lost 5 bases, and 12 bases lay in between. This CDR3 has 14 amino acids. Germline CDR1 SEHNR, CDR2 FQNEAQ (reference sequence). In DNA form, the CDR3 reads TGTGCCAGCAGCTTAGATGCGGGATTGGACGAGCAGTACTTC. Amino acid sequence: CASSLDAGLDEQYF.

The V call is TRBV14, the J call TRBJ2-7; D is perhaps TRBD1 or TRBD2 (5 bases each). Between the trimmed V and J ends, which lost 5 bases and 2 bases, there was a span of 16 bases. The CDR3 consists of 15 residues. In germline, CDR1 is SGHDN, CDR2 FVKESK. In nucleotides, the CDR3 is TGTGCCAGCAGCACGACTCCGGGACGGACCTACGAGCAGTACGTC. Translated: CASSTTPGRTYEQYV.

The chain recombines TRBV12-5 with TRBJ2-2; D may be TRBD1 (6 bases). The CDR3 consists of 15 residues. Trimming left V 5 bases short and J 0 bases short, with 10 bases between. Germline V CDR1 and CDR2: LGHNT, FRNRAP. The CDR3 loop is CASGRDTANTGELFF. The CDR3 DNA sequence: TGTGCTAGTGGTAGGGACACGGCGAACACCGGGGAGCTGTTTTTT.

The J gene is TRBJ2-7, the V gene TRBV10-3; D remains ambiguous. CDR3 length: 13 residues. The germline V gene encodes CDR1 ENHRY and CDR2 SYGVKD. V was shortened by 3 bases and J by 2 bases, with 8 bases between the two germline ends. The CDR3 reads CAISEPGPYEQYV. Here the CDR3 DNA reads TGTGCCATCAGTGAACCTGGTCCCTACGAGCAGTACGTC.

The chain links TRBV19 to TRBJ1-5; possible D gene TRBD1, 6 bases. The CDR3 spans 15 residues. V lost 6 bases and J lost 0, with 12 bases in between. Germline CDR1 and CDR2: LNHDA and SQIVND (reference sequence). This CDR3 reads CASRNREGSNQPQHF. CDR3 coding DNA: TGTGCCAGTAGGAACAGGGAAGGTAGCAATCAGCCCCAGCATTTT.

This chain's CDR3 is CASSGSTGIQPQHF. The CDR3 DNA reads TGTGCCAGCAGTGGCTCGACAGGGATACAGCCCCAGCATTTT. The chain links TRBV6-1 to TRBJ1-5; 7 bases are a match to TRBD1. V shed 4 bases and J 7 bases; nucleotides not matched to a gene: 7. CDR3 length: 14 amino acids. Germline-derived CDR1 and CDR2 are MNHNS and SASEGT.

This clone was seen only once. The V call is TRBV10-3, the J call TRBJ1-2, with 7 nucleotides matching TRBD1. The CDR3 covers 17 residues. Germline V gene sequence: CDR1 ENHRY, CDR2 SYGVKD. V dropped 4 bases and J dropped 3; count of bases not matched to a gene: 14. The CDR3 loop is CAISGGTGDRVDYGYTF. CDR3 nucleotides: TGTGCCATCAGTGGGGGCACAGGGGATAGGGTCGACTATGGCTACACCTTC.

The chain joins TRBV27 to TRBJ2-5, with 7 bases aligning to TRBD2. CDR3 length: 17 residues. Germline V gene lookup returns CDR1 MNHEY and CDR2 SMNVEV (reference sequence). V was clipped by 1 base and J by 5 bases; unmatched bases: 13. Here the CDR3 reads CASSLFSSTKAGETQYF. The CDR3 DNA follows: TGTGCCAGCAGTTTATTTTCTAGCACGAAAGCGGGGGAGACCCAGTACTTC.

The table lists this clone with a count of one. The chain couples TRBV7-9 to TRBJ1-6, with D perhaps TRBD1 (5 bases). The V gene's germline CDR1 is SEHNR and CDR2 FQNEAQ (reference sequence). This CDR3 is built from 16 residues. V lost 5 bases and J 12 bases, leaving 23 bases between the germline ends. The CDR3 DNA reads TGTGCCAGCAGCCTAAAAGGGGATAACATCGTTGTACCCCTCCACTTT. Its translation is CASSLKGDNIVVPLHF. The variable domain in full, completed from reference TRBV7-9 and TRBJ1-6, reads DTGVSQNPRHKITKRGQNVTFRCDPISEHNRLYWYRQTLGQGPEFLTYFQNEAQLEKSRLLSDRFSAERPKGSFSTLEIQRTEQGDSAMYLCASSLKGDNIVVPLHFGNGTRLTVT.

This sequence joins TRBV27 and TRBJ1-4; no firm D call. CDR1 is MNHEY and CDR2 is SMNVEV in the germline V gene (reference sequence). Deletions cut 6 bases from V and 7 bases from J, with 9 bases between. The CDR3 spans 12 residues. The CDR3 loop is CASSRPFEKLFF. The CDR3 DNA reads TGTGCCAGCAGCCGCCCCTTTGAAAAACTGTTTTTT.

The chain has TRBV13 and TRBJ2-1, with 11 positions matching TRBD1. Losses at the gene ends were 4 bases for V and 4 bases for J; bases not matched to a gene: 3. CDR3 size: 15 residues. Germline V CDR1 and CDR2: PRHDT, FYEKMQ (reference sequence). CDR3 DNA: TGTGCCAGCAGCTCGGGACAGGGGGTTTACAATGAGCAGTTCTTC. Protein sequence: CASSSGQGVYNEQFF. The entire variable domain, with the rest obtained from reference TRBV13 and TRBJ2-1, is as follows: AAGVIQSPRHLIKEKRETATLKCYPIPRHDTVYWYQQGPGQDPQFLISFYEKMQSDKGSIPDRFSAQQFSDYHSELNMSSLELGDSALYFCASSSGQGVYNEQFFGPGTRLTVL.

The chain has TRBV29-1 and TRBJ1-1; no clear D. Between the trimmed V and J ends, which lost 4 bases and 0 bases, there was a span of 12 bases. There are 14 residues in the CDR3. Germline V CDR1 and CDR2: SQVTM, ANQGSEA. The CDR3 loop reads CSVGPGGMNTEAFF. Written as DNA, the CDR3 is TGCAGCGTTGGGCCAGGTGGGATGAACACTGAAGCTTTCTTT.